This is a list of T cell receptor beta chains from one sample in a study of monozygotic twins with inflammatory bowel disease. Following a re-call of the 5' RACE reads, TCRdb has one entry per CDR3 protein and lacks DNA. The sample table includes 300,000 to 450,000 distinct CDR3 sequences. Sequencing was done on a sample of blood. Every receptor here comes from a human donor with ulcerative colitis or Crohn's disease, or a healthy co-twin of an affected twin (not recorded which). Each CDR3 is given with its conserved first and last residue.

>TRBJ2-7|TRBV4-3
CASSQVIPSGYPYEQYF
>TRBJ2-5|TRBV18
CASSPPGPETQYF
>TRBJ2-5|TRBV12-3/TRBV12-4
CASSQESGETQYF
>TRBJ2-2|TRBV7-3
CASSLTLWGNTGELFF
>TRBJ2-7|TRBV12-3/TRBV12-4
CASTSGGRSYEQYF
>TRBJ1-1|TRBV7-9
CASSLPSGLNTEAFF
>TRBJ2-7|TRBV9
CASSRQGAPYEQYF
>TRBJ2-1|TRBV12-5
CASAPGQSGSNEQFF
>TRBJ2-7|TRBV11-2
CASSGKRGRTGEQYF
>TRBJ2-7|TRBV9
CASSVEDSYEQYF
>TRBJ2-5|TRBV7-3
CASSWTVHQETQYF
>TRBJ1-2|TRBV7-2
CASSFVGLPGDGYTF
>TRBJ2-2|TRBV4-3
CASSQALPGELFF
>TRBJ2-5|TRBV14
CASSQDWGALRGQETQYF
>TRBJ2-5|TRBV18
CASSRLAGGVWETQYF
>TRBJ2-2|TRBV5-1
CASSLSGLAAGELFF
>TRBJ1-5|TRBV5-6
CASSTGQGNQPQHF
>TRBJ2-7|TRBV4-1
CASSVTGVNTYEQYF
>TRBJ2-7|TRBV10-3
CAISDFEAETGEQYF
>TRBJ2-7|TRBV10-2
CASSEYGGAYEQYF
>TRBJ1-2|TRBV19
CASRLGEGERDGYTF
>TRBJ1-1|TRBV7-2
CASSFIGTWTEAFF
>TRBJ2-3|TRBV7-2
CASSLAAATDTQYF
>TRBJ2-1|TRBV9
CASSVGLAGAYNEQFF
>TRBJ2-7|TRBV4-2
CASSPRGGDEQYF
>TRBJ2-7|TRBV6-2/TRBV6-3
CASSYLRDVEQYF
>TRBJ2-1|TRBV7-2
CASSSQPSGGFYEQFF
>TRBJ1-5|TRBV12-3/TRBV12-4
CASSYRLQPQHF
>TRBJ2-1|TRBV12-3/TRBV12-4
CASSRTKGLAGGYNEQFF
>TRBJ1-1|TRBV7-9
CASSFVSTYGAFF
>TRBJ2-1|TRBV19
CASSALTGNNEQFF
>TRBJ1-1|TRBV20-1
CRNVLKGAIEAFF
>TRBJ2-3|TRBV7-2
CASSRTGLPYGSTQYF
>TRBJ2-5|TRBV6-2/TRBV6-3
CASRTHWDTQETQYF
>TRBJ1-6|TRBV5-1
CASSLGGALNSPLHF
>TRBJ1-1|TRBV18
CASSPSAANTEAFF
>TRBJ1-2|TRBV7-2
CASSSAGTGDGYTF
>TRBJ1-1|TRBV18
CASLDRRGMNTEAFF
>TRBJ2-3|TRBV27
CASSRLPGQGTDTQYF
>TRBJ2-7|TRBV7-9
CASSLMEGDRALEQYF
>TRBJ1-1|TRBV5-1
CASSLHSLDNTEAFF
>TRBJ2-1|TRBV7-2
CASKSMDRGLRGEQFF
>TRBJ2-7|TRBV4-3
CASSQRLTVYEQYF
>TRBJ2-7|TRBV6-1
CASSSGQGRSYEQYF
>TRBJ2-7|TRBV13
CASSLGLVNEQYF
>TRBJ2-2|TRBV5-1
CASSLYPGTNTGELFF
>TRBJ2-1|TRBV5-1
CASSLVPTGVSYNEQFF
>TRBJ1-1|TRBV14
CASSQGSGTGYTEAFF
>TRBJ2-7|TRBV12-3/TRBV12-4
CASSWGGPPRYEQYF
>TRBJ2-7|TRBV18
CASSTFDEQYF